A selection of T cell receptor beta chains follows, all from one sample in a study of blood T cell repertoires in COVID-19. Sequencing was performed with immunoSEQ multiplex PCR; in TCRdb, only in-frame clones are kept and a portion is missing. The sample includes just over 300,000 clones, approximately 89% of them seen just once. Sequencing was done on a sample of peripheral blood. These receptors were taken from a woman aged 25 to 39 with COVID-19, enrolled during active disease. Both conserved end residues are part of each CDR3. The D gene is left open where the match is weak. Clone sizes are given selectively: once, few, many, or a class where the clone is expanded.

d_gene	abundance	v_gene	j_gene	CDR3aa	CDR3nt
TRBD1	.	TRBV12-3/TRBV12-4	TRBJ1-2	CASSTGVNGYTF	TGTGCCAGCTCGACAGGGGTCAACGGCTACACCTTC
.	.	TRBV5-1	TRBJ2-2	CASSRGITGQNTGELFF	TGCGCCAGCAGCCGGGGAATCACAGGGCAAAACACCGGGGAGCTGTTTTTT
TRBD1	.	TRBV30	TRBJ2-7	CAWSSPRTGSFFYEQYF	TGTGCCTGGAGTTCCCCCCGGACAGGGTCATTCTTCTACGAGCAGTACTTC
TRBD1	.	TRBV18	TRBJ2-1	CASSPGQGMVNEQFF	TGTGCCAGCTCACCCGGACAGGGGATGGTGAATGAGCAGTTCTTC
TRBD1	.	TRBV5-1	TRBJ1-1	CASSVDWTGLTTEAFF	TGCGCCAGCAGCGTGGATTGGACAGGGTTGACCACTGAAGCTTTCTTT
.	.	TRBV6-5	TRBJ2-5	CATAGGGGQETQYF	TGTGCCACCGCCGGAGGGGGAGGGCAAGAGACCCAGTACTTC
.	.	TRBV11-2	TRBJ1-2	CASSLDRAGGGYTF	TGTGCCAGCAGCTTAGATCGGGCCGGAGGAGGCTACACCTTC
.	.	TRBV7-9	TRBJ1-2	CASSLIGIDYGYTF	TGTGCCAGCAGCCTGATCGGGATCGACTATGGCTACACCTTC
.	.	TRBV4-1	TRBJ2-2	CASSQGMAASFTGELFF	TGCGCCAGCAGCCAAGGGATGGCAGCGTCATTCACCGGGGAGCTGTTTTTT
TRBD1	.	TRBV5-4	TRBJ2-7	CASSLGQGEYEQYF	TGTGCCAGCAGCTTGGGCCAGGGGGAGTACGAGCAGTACTTC
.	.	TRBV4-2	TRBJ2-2	CASSQQTGYSTGELFF	TGTGCCAGCAGCCAACAAACAGGGTATAGCACCGGGGAGCTGTTTTTT
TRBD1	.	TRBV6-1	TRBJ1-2	CASSDDRDGYTF	TGTGCCAGCAGTGACGACAGGGATGGCTACACCTTC
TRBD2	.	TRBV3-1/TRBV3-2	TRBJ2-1	CASSQASGGAYEQFF	TGTGCCAGCAGCCAAGCCAGCGGGGGGGCCTATGAGCAGTTCTTC
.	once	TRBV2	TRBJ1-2	CASTPENYGYTF	TGTGCCAGCACACCGGAGAACTATGGCTACACCTTC
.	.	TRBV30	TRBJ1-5	CAWQGSFNQPQHF	TGTGCCTGGCAGGGGTCGTTCAATCAGCCCCAGCATTTT
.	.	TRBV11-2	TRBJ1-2	CASSLDGGDGYTF	TGTGCCAGCAGCTTAGATGGGGGGGATGGCTACACCTTC
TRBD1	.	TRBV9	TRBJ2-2	CASSGQANTGELFF	TGTGCCAGCTCAGGACAGGCGAACACCGGGGAGCTGTTTTTT
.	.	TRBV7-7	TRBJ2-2	CATGDFTGELFF	TGTGCTACCGGGGACTTCACCGGGGAGCTGTTTTTT
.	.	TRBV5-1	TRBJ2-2	CASTRGLSSTGELFF	TGCGCCAGCACCCGGGGACTCAGTAGCACCGGGGAGCTGTTTTTT
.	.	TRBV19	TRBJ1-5	CASTALSGWQPQHF	TGTGCCAGTACCGCACTCTCAGGGTGGCAGCCCCAGCATTTT
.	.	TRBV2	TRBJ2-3	CASKSSLAGASTDTQYF	TGTGCCAGCAAATCCTCTCTGGCGGGCGCTAGCACAGATACGCAGTATTTT
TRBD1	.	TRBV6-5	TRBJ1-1	CASSSLTGHTEAFF	TGTGCCAGCAGTTCATTGACAGGGCACACTGAAGCTTTCTTT
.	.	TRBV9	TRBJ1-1	CASAFTPNTEAFF	TGTGCCAGCGCTTTTACACCGAACACTGAAGCTTTCTTT
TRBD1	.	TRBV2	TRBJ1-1	CASSRTGMNTEAFF	TGTGCCAGCAGTCGGACAGGAATGAACACTGAAGCTTTCTTT
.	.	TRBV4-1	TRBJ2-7	CASSPTSSGLYYEQYF	TGCGCCAGCAGCCCAACTAGCTCGGGTCTTTACTACGAGCAGTACTTC
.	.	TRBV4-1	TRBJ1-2	CASSHPARQKNYTF	TGCGCCAGCAGCCACCCCGCGAGACAGAAAAACTACACCTTC
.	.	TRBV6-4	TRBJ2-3	CASSPEWSTDTQYF	TGTGCCAGCAGCCCCGAGTGGAGCACAGATACGCAGTATTTT
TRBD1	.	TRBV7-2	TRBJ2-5	CASSLKGTGIQETQYF	TGTGCCAGCAGCCTAAAAGGGACAGGGATCCAAGAGACCCAGTACTTC
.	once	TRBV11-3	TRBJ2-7	CASSLVLRVSAYEQYF	TGTGCCAGCAGCTTAGTCCTCAGGGTGAGCGCCTACGAGCAGTACTTC
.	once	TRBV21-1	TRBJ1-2	CASRGQYNYGYTF	TGTGCCAGCAGGGGACAATATAACTATGGCTACACCTTC
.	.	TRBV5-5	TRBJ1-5	CASSLVADSNQPQHF	TGTGCCAGCAGCTTGGTTGCGGATAGCAATCAGCCCCAGCATTTT
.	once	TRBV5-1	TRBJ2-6	CASRRQVSGANVLTF	TGCGCCAGCCGTCGACAGGTCTCTGGGGCCAACGTCCTGACTTTC
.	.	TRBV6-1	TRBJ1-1	CASSVFGGAPNTEAFF	TGTGCCAGCAGTGTGTTCGGGGGGGCACCGAACACTGAAGCTTTCTTT
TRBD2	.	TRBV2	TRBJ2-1	CASRGPSGGAVEQFF	TGTGCCAGCAGGGGCCCTAGCGGGGGGGCGGTTGAGCAGTTCTTC
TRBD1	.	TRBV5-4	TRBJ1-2	CAFDSPTAGGYGYTF	TGTGCCTTTGACAGTCCGACGGCAGGGGGCTATGGCTACACCTTC
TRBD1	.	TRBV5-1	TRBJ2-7	CASSLVSGTGFYEQYF	TGCGCCAGCAGCTTGGTCAGCGGGACAGGGTTCTACGAGCAGTACTTC
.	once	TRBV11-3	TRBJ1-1	CASSLDSREAFF	TGTGCCAGCAGCTTAGATTCCAGGGAAGCTTTCTTT
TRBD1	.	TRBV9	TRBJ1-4	CASSVTGQTNEKLFF	TGTGCCAGCAGCGTTACGGGACAGACTAATGAAAAACTGTTTTTT
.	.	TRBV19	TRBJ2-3	CASTMGQADTQYF	TGTGCCAGTACCATGGGGCAGGCTGATACGCAGTATTTT
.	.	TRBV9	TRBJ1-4	CASSPGGEKLFF	TGTGCCAGCAGCCCCGGGGGGGAAAAACTGTTTTTT
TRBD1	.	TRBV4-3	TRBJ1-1	CASSQDRVSTEAFF	TGCGCCAGCAGCCAGGACAGGGTATCCACTGAAGCTTTCTTT
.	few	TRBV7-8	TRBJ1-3	CASSFSGNTIYF	TGTGCCAGCAGCTTTTCAGGAAACACCATATATTTT
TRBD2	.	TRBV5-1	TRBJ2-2	CASSVGGSGTGELFF	TGCGCCAGCAGCGTCGGGGGGAGCGGCACCGGGGAGCTGTTTTTT
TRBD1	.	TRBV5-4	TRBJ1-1	CASSPDRAYSEAFF	TGTGCCAGCAGCCCCGACAGGGCCTATTCTGAAGCTTTCTTT
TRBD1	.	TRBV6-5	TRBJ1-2	CASRRQGFGYTF	TGTGCCAGCAGGCGACAGGGGTTTGGCTACACCTTC
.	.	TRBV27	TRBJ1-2	CASRKGQSYGYTF	TGTGCCAGCAGGAAAGGACAGAGCTATGGCTACACCTTC
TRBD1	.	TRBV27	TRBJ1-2	CASRRDRGYGYTF	TGTGCCAGCAGAAGGGACAGGGGGTATGGCTACACCTTC
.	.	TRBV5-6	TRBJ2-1	CASSLMPSGHNEQFF	TGTGCCAGCAGCTTGATGCCCTCTGGGCATAATGAGCAGTTCTTC
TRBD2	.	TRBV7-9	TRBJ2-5	CASSSSGTRVQETQYF	TGTGCCAGCAGCTCCTCAGGGACTAGAGTACAAGAGACCCAGTACTTC